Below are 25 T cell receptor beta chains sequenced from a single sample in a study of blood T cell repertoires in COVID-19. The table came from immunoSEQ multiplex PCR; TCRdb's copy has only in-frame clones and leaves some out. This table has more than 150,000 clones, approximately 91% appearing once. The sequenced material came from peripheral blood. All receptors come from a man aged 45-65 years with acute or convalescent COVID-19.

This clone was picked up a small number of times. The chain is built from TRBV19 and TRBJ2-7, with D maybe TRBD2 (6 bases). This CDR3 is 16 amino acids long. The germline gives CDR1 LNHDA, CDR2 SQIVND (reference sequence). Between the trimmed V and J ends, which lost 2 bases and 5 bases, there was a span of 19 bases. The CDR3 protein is CASSISWDWEGNEQYF. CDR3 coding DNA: TGTGCCAGTAGTATATCCTGGGACTGGGAAGGGAACGAGCAGTACTTC.

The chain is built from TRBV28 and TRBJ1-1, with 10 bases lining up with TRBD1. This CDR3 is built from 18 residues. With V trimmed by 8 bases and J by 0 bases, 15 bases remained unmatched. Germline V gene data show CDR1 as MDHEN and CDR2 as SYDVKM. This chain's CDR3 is CASPKEGQGFFMNTEAFF. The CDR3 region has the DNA TGTGCCAGCCCTAAGGAGGGACAGGGGTTTTTCATGAACACTGAAGCTTTCTTT.

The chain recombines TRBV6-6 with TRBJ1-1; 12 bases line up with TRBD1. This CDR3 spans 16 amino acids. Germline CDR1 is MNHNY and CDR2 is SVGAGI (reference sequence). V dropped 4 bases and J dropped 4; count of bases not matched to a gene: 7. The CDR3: CASSSIRDRGPTEAFF. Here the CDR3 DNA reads TGTGCCAGCAGTTCGATCCGGGACAGGGGGCCCACTGAAGCTTTCTTT.

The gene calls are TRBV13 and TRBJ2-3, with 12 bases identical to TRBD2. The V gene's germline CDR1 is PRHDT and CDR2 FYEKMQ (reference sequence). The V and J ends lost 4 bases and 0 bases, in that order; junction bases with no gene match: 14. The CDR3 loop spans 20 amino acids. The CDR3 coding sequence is TGTGCCAGCAGCTCTCCCTTCCTTGGGACTAGCGGGCTGAGCACAGATACGCAGTATTTT. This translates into CASSSPFLGTSGLSTDTQYF.

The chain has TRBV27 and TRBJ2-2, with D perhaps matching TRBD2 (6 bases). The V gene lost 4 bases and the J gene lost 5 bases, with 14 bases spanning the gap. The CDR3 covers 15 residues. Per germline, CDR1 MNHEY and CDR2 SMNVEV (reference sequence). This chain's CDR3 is CASSSKTRGTGELFF. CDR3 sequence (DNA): TGTGCCAGCAGTTCTAAGACTAGAGGGACCGGGGAGCTGTTTTTT.

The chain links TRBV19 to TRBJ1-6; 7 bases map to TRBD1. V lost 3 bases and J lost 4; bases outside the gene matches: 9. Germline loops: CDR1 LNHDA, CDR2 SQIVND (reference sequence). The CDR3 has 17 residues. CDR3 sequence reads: CASSIDLGTAYNSPLHF. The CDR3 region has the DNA TGTGCCAGTAGTATTGATCTCGGGACAGCGTATAATTCACCCCTCCACTTT.

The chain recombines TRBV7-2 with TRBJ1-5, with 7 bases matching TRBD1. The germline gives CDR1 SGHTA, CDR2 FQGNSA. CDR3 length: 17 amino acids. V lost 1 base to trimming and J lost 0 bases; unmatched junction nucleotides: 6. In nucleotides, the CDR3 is TGTGCCAGCAGCTTAGGGGACAGACATTATAGCAATCAGCCCCAGCATTTT. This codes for CASSLGDRHYSNQPQHF.

CDR3 protein: CASSPGQHSGNTIYF. CDR3 DNA: TGTGCCAGCAGCCCGGGACAGCACTCTGGAAACACCATATATTTT. This sequence joins TRBV3-1 (or the pseudogene TRBV3-2) and TRBJ1-3; TRBD1 matches at 7 bases. CDR1 is LGHDT, CDR2 YNNKEL, per germline (reference sequence). There are 15 residues in the CDR3. V was clipped by 4 bases and J by 0 bases; unmatched bases: 3.

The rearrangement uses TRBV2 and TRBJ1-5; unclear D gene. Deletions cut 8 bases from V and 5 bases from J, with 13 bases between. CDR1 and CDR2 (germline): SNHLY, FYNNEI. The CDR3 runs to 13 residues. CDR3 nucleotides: TGTGCCAGCCGTTACAGTGACCATCAGCCCCAGCATTTT. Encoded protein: CASRYSDHQPQHF.

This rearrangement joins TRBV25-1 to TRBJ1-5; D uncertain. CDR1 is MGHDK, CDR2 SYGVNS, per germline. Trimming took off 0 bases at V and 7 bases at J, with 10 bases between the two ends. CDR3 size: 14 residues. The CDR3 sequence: CASSEYGGIQPQHF. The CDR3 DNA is TGTGCCAGCAGTGAATATGGAGGGATCCAGCCCCAGCATTTT.

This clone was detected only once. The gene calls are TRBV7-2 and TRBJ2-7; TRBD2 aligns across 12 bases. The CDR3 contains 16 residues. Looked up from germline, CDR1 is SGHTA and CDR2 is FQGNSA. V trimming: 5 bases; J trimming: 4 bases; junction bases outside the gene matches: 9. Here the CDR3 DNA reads TGTGCCAGCAGCCATGGACTAGCGGGGCTGTTATACGAGCAGTACGTC. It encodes CASSHGLAGLLYEQYV.

CDR3 in amino acids: CASNQGTAPNEKLFF. Here the CDR3 DNA reads TGTGCCAGCAACCAGGGGACAGCTCCTAATGAAAAACTGTTTTTT. The J gene is TRBJ1-4, the V gene TRBV28; 7 positions match TRBD1. Germline CDR1 MDHEN, CDR2 SYDVKM. The CDR3 runs 15 residues. Trimming took 7 bases from V and 3 from J; bases not matched to a gene: 8.

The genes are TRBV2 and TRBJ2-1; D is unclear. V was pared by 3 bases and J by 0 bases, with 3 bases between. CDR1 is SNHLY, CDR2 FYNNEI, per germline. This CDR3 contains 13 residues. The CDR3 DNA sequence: TGTGCCAGCAGTGACAGCTCCTACAATGAGCAGTTCTTC. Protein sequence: CASSDSSYNEQFF.

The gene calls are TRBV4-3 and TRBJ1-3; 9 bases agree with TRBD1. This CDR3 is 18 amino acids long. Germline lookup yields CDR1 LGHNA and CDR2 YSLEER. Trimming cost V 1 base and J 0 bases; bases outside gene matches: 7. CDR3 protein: CASSQGTGVLGSGNTIYF. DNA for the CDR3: TGCGCCAGCAGCCAAGGGACAGGGGTGTTGGGCTCTGGAAACACCATATATTTT.

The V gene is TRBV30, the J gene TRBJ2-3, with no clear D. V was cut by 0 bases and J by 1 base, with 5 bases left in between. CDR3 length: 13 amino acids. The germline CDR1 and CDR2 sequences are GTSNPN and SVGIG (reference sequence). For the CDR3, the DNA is TGTGCCTGGAGTGTTCTAGGCACAGATACGCAGTATTTT. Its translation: CAWSVLGTDTQYF.

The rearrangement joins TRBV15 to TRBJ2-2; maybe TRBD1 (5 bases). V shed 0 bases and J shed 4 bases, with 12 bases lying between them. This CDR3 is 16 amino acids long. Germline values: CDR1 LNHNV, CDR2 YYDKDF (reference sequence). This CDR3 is CATSRDRRATTGELFF. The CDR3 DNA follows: TGTGCCACCAGCAGAGATCGCAGGGCGACCACCGGGGAGCTGTTTTTT.

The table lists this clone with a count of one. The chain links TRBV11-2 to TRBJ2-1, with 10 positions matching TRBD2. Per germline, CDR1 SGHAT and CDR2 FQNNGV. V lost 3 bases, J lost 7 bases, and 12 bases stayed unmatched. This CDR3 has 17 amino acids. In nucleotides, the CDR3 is TGTGCCAGCAGCTTTAGTGCTGCTAGCGGGAGAATGAATGAGCAGTTCTTC. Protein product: CASSFSAASGRMNEQFF.

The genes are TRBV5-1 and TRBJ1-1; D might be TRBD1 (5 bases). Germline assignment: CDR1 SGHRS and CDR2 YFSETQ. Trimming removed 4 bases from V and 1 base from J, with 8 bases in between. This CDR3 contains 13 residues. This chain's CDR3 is CASSQQENTEAFF. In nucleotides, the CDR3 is TGCGCCAGCAGCCAACAGGAGAACACTGAAGCTTTCTTT.

In nucleotides, the CDR3 is TGTGCCAGCAGCCCCGGGACAGGGTTCGGAAACACCATATATTTT. Residues: CASSPGTGFGNTIYF. The chain couples TRBV3-1 (or the pseudogene TRBV3-2) to TRBJ1-3; 9 bases match TRBD1. V lost 4 bases to trimming and J lost 4 bases; unmatched junction nucleotides: 5. The CDR3 sequence is 15 residues long. Looked up from germline, CDR1 is LGHDT and CDR2 is YNNKEL (reference sequence).

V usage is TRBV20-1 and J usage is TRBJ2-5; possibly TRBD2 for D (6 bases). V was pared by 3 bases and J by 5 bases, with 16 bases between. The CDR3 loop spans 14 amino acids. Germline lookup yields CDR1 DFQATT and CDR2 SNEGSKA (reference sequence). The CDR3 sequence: CSASRGELGETQYF. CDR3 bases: TGCAGTGCTAGTCGCGGGGAGTTGGGGGAGACCCAGTACTTC.

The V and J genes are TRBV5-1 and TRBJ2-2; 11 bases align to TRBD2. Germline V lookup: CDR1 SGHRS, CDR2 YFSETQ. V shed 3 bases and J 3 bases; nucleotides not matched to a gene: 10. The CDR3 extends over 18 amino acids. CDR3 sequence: CASSSSISSGGDTGELFF. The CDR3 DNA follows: TGCGCCAGCAGCTCCTCGATTAGTAGCGGGGGGGACACCGGGGAGCTGTTTTTT.

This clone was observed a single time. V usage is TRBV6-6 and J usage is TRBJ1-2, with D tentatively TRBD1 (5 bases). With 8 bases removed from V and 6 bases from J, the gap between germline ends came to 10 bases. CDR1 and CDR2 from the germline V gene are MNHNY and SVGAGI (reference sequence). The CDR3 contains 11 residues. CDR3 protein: CASSRVHGYTF. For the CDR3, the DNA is TGTGCCAGCTCCAGGGTCCATGGCTACACCTTC.

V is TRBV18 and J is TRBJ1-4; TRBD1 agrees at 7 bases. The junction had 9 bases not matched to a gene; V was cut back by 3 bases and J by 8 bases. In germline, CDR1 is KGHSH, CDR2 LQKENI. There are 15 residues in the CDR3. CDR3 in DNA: TGTGCCAGCTCACCTTACGCGGGACAGCCCGAAAAACTGTTTTTT. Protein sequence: CASSPYAGQPEKLFF.

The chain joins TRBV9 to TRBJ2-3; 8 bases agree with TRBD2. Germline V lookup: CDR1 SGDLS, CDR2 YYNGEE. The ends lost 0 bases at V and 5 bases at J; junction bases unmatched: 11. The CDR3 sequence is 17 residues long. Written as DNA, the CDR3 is TGTGCCAGCAGCGTAGCTACTAGCGGTCCCGGGCGAGATACGCAGTATTTT. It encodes CASSVATSGPGRDTQYF.

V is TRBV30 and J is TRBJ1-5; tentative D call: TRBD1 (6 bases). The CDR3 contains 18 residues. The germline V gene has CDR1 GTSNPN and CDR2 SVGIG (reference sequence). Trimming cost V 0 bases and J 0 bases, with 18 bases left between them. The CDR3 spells CAWSVQTGHRNSNQPQHF. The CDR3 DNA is TGTGCCTGGAGTGTCCAAACGGGACATCGGAATAGCAATCAGCCCCAGCATTTT.